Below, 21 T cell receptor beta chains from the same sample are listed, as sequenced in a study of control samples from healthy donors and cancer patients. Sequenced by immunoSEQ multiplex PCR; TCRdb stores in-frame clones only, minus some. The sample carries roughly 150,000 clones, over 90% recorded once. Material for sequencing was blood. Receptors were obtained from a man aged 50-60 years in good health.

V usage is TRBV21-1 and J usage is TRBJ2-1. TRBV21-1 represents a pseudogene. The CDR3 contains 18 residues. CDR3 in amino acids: CASSKKSGRGGSYNEQFF. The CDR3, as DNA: TGTGCCAGCAGCAAGAAGTCTGGCAGGGGGGGCTCCTACAATGAGCAGTTCTTC.

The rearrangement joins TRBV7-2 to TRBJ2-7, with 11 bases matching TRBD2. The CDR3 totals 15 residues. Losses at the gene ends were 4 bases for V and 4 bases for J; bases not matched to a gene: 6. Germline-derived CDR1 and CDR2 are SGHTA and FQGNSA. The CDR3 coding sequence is TGTGCCAGCAGCTCAGCCGGGACTAGCGGATACGAGCAGTACTTC. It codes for CASSSAGTSGYEQYF.

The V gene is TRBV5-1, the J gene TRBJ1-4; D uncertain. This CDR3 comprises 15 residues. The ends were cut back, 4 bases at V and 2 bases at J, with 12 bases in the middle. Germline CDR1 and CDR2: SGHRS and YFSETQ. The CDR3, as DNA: TGCGCCAGCAGCCCCCGCCGGCTTACTAATGAAAAACTGTTTTTT. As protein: CASSPRRLTNEKLFF. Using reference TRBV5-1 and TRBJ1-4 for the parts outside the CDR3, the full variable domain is KAGVTQTPRYLIKTRGQQVTLSCSPISGHRSVSWYQQTPGQGLQFLFEYFSETQRNKGNFPGRFSGRQFSNSRSEMNVSTLELGDSALYLCASSPRRLTNEKLFFGSGTQLSVL.

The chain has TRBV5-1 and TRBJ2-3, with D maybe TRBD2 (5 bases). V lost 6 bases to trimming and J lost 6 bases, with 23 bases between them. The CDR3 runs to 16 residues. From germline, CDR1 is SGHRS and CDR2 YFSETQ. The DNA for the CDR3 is TGCGCCAGCACCCCCAGGAGCGCCGGAGGTGCGGATACGCAGTATTTT. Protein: CASTPRSAGGADTQYF.

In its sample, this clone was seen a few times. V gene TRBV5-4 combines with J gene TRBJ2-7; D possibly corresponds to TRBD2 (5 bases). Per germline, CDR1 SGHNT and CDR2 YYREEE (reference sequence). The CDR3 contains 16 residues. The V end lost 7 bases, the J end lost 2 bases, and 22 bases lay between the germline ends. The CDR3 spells CASSPPGERWAYEQYF. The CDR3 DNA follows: TGTGCCAGCTCCCCTCCCGGGGAGAGGTGGGCCTACGAGCAGTACTTC.

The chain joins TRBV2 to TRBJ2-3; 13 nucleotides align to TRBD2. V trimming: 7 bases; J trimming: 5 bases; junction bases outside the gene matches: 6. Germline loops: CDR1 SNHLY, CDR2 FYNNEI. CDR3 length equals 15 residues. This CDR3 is CASTGLAGAEDTQYF. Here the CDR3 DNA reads TGTGCCAGCACTGGACTAGCGGGAGCAGAAGATACGCAGTATTTT.

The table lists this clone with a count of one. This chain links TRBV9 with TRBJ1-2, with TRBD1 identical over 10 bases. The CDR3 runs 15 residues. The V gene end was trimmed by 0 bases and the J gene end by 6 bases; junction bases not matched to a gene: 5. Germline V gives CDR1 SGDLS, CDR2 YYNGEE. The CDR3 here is CASSVGDRGGDGYTF. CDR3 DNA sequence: TGTGCCAGCAGCGTAGGGGACAGGGGAGGAGATGGCTACACCTTC.

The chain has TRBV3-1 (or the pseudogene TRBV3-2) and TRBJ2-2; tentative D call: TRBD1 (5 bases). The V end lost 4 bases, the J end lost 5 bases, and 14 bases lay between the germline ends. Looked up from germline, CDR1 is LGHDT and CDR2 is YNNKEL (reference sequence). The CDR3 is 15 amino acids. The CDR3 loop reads CASSLRQSYTGELFF. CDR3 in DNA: TGTGCCAGCAGCCTCCGACAGAGTTATACCGGGGAGCTGTTTTTT.

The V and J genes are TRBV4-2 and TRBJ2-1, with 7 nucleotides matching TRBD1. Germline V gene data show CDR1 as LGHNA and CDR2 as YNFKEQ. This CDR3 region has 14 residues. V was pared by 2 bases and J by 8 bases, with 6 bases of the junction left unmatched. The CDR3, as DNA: TGTGCCAGCAGCCAATCAAGACAGGGCCATGAGCAGTTCTTC. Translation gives CASSQSRQGHEQFF.

CDR3 protein: CAISGVQGRESYNEQFF. In DNA, the CDR3 is TGTGCCATCAGTGGAGTCCAGGGGAGGGAGTCCTACAATGAGCAGTTCTTC. The rearrangement joins TRBV10-3 to TRBJ2-1, with a weak D call TRBD2 (7 bases). CDR1 is ENHRY, CDR2 SYGVKD, per germline. V lost 4 bases to trimming and J lost 1 base, with 17 bases between them. The CDR3 has 17 amino acids.

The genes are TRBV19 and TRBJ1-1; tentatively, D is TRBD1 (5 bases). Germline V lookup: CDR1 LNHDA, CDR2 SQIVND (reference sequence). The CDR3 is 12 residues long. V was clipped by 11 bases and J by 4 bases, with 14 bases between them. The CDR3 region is CARRGSGTEAFF. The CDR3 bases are TGTGCCCGAAGGGGCTCGGGCACTGAAGCTTTCTTT.

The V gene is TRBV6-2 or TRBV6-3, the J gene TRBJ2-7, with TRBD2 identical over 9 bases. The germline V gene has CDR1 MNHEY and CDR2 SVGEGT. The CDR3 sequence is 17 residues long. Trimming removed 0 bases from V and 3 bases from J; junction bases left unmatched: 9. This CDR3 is CASSYSFGLAGNYEQYF. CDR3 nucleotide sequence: TGTGCCAGCAGTTACTCGTTTGGGCTAGCGGGAAACTACGAGCAGTACTTC.

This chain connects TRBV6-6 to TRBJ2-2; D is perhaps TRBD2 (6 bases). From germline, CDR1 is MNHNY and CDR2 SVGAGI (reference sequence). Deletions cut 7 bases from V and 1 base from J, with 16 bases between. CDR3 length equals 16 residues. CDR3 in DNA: TGTGCCAGCACTCGTGGGACTGAAGGGAACACCGGGGAGCTGTTTTTT. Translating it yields CASTRGTEGNTGELFF.

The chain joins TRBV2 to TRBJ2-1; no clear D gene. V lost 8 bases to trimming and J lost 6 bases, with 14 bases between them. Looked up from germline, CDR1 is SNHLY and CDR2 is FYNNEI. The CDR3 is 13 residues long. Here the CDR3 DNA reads TGTGCCAGCTCGAGAGAGGATTTCAATGAGCAGTTCTTC. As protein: CASSREDFNEQFF.

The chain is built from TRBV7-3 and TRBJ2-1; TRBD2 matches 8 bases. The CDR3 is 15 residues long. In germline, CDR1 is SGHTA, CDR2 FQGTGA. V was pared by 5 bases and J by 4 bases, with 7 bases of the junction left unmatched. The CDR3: CASSPGLAGYNEQFF. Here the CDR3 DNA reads TGTGCCAGCAGCCCTGGACTAGCTGGATACAATGAGCAGTTCTTC.

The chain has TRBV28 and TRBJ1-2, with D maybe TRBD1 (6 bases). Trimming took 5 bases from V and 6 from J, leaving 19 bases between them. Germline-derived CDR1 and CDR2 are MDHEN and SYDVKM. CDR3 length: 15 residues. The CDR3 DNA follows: TGTGCCAGCAGTGACCGACTGAGGACAGAAAATGGCTACACCTTC. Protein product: CASSDRLRTENGYTF.

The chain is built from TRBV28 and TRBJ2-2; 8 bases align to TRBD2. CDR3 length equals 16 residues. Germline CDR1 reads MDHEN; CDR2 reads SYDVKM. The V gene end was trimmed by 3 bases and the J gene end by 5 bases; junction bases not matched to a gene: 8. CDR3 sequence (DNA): TGTGCCAGCAGTTTTGGTCGGGAGGGATGGACCGGGGAGCTGTTTTTT. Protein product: CASSFGREGWTGELFF.

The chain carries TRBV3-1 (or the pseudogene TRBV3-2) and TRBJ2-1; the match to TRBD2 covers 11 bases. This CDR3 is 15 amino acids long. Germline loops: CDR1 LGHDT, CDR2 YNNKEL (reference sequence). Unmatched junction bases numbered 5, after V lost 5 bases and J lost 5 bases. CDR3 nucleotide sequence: TGTGCCAGCAGCTACACTAGCGGGAGACACAATGAGCAGTTCTTC. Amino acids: CASSYTSGRHNEQFF.

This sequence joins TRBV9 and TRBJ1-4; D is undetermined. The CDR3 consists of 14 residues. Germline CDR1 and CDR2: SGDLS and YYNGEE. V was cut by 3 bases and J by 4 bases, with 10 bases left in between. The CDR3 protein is CASSAGGYNEKLFF. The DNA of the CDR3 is TGTGCCAGCAGCGCGGGAGGGTATAATGAAAAACTGTTTTTT.

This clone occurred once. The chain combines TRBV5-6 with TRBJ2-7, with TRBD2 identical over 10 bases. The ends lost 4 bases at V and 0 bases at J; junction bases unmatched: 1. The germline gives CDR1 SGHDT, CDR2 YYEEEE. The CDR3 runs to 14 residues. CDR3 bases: TGTGCCAGCAGCCCTAGCGGGAGCTCCTACGAGCAGTACTTC. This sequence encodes CASSPSGSSYEQYF.

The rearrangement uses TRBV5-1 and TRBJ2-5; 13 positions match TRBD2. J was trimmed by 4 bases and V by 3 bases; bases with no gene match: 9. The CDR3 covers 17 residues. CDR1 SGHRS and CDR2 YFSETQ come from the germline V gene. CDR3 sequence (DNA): TGCGCCAGCAGCTACGGGACTAGCGGGAAGCTGGTAGAGACCCAGTACTTC. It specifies CASSYGTSGKLVETQYF. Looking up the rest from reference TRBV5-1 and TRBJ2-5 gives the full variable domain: KAGVTQTPRYLIKTRGQQVTLSCSPISGHRSVSWYQQTPGQGLQFLFEYFSETQRNKGNFPGRFSGRQFSNSRSEMNVSTLELGDSALYLCASSYGTSGKLVETQYFGPGTRLLVL.